The present entry profiles one T cell receptor (beta chain) with its context. The target antigen is unknown. The data stem from a study of shared clonotypes between healthy human individuals. Findings and caveats of the study: Lower generation probabilities were found for non-shared clonotypes than for those shared by all four donors. On the whole, naive subsets had larger estimated richness than memory subsets had.

Germline lookup yields CDR1 SQVTM and CDR2 ANQGSEA. The V segment lost 4 bases and the J segment 4 bases; nucleotides outside the gene matches: 6. The CDR3 runs to 14 residues. Sequenced by immunoSEQ multiplex PCR; TCRdb stores in-frame clones only, minus some. The table lists about 980,000 clones, about 80% of them singletons. The clonotype comes from a man younger than 35 in good health. V and J are TRBV29-1 and TRBJ2-3, with TRBD1 matching 9 bases. The specimen sequenced was memory CD4+ T cells sorted from blood. This sample's subset: CD45RA-negative fraction. CDR3 nucleotides: TGCAGCGTTGGGGGGGGACAGGGAGCAGATACGCAGTATTTT. Protein sequence: CSVGGGQGADTQYF.